This entry concerns a single T cell receptor (beta chain). Its antigen is undetermined. The study ran its PCR with 60 Vbeta and 13 Jbeta primers. Libraries were prepared by immunoSEQ multiplex PCR; TCRdb keeps only in-frame clonotypes and omits some of them. The table for this sample gives about 51,000 clones. The sample is drawn from a study of cytomegalovirus exposure and HLA in healthy donors. Regarding the study as a whole: Across donors, sequencing depth was assumed by presence/absence analyses to be roughly uniform. Under in vitro conditions, three CMV-associated chains were confirmed as specific for CMV antigens.

V gave up 4 bases and J gave up 6 bases, with 16 bases separating them. Germline assignment: CDR1 SQVTM and CDR2 ANQGSEA. The CDR3 length is 14 residues. J is TRBJ1-5 and V is TRBV29-1, with D unresolved. The sample comprised PBMCs. This clonotype was sampled from a female donor in good health and CMV-seronegative. CDR3 coding DNA: TGCAGCGTTGGACTTGGATCATATGGTCAGCCCCAGCATTTT. Its translation: CSVGLGSYGQPQHF.